Below are 30 T cell receptor beta chains sequenced from a single sample in a study of blood T cell repertoires in COVID-19. Libraries were prepared by immunoSEQ multiplex PCR; TCRdb keeps only in-frame clonotypes and omits some of them. The data show approximately 70,000 clones, around nine tenths seen once. Sequenced input: peripheral blood. These receptors originate from a woman aged 18-35 years with acute or convalescent COVID-19.

The J gene is TRBJ2-7, the V gene TRBV7-9; 7 bases fit TRBD1. Germline V gene lookup returns CDR1 SEHNR and CDR2 FQNEAQ (reference sequence). With 5 bases clipped from V and 3 bases from J, the junction kept 7 bases outside the gene matches. The CDR3 consists of 14 residues. This chain's CDR3 is CASSPDRRLYEQYF. The CDR3 DNA sequence: TGTGCCAGCAGCCCGGACAGGAGACTCTACGAGCAGTACTTC.

V and J are TRBV2 and TRBJ1-4; 10 bases map to TRBD1. The V gene end was trimmed by 6 bases and the J gene end by 8 bases; junction bases not matched to a gene: 9. The V gene's germline CDR1 is SNHLY and CDR2 FYNNEI. The CDR3 spans 15 residues. In nucleotides, the CDR3 is TGTGCCAGCAGCCGTGACAGGGGGCGGCACGAAAAACTGTTTTTT. This gives the protein CASSRDRGRHEKLFF.

The chain links TRBV30 to TRBJ2-2; the D gene is possibly TRBD2 (5 bases). The CDR3 is made up of 14 amino acids. V lost 2 bases and J 3 bases, leaving 10 bases between the germline ends. Germline V gives CDR1 GTSNPN, CDR2 SVGIG (reference sequence). CDR3 residues: CAWSFGRDTGELFF. The CDR3 DNA reads as TGTGCCTGGAGTTTTGGGCGGGACACCGGGGAGCTGTTTTTT.

The chain recombines TRBV20-1 with TRBJ1-1; no clear D. The V end was cut by 3 bases, the J end by 0 bases, with 5 bases between. The CDR3 is 12 residues long. In germline, CDR1 is DFQATT, CDR2 SNEGSKA (reference sequence). The CDR3 nucleotides read TGCAGTGCTAGTCGGTTGAACACTGAAGCTTTCTTT. This translates into CSASRLNTEAFF.

V is TRBV6-2 or TRBV6-3 and J is TRBJ1-1; 8 nucleotides match TRBD1. This CDR3 is built from 14 residues. Germline V lookup: CDR1 MNHEY, CDR2 SVGEGT. The ends lost 4 bases at V and 1 base at J; junction bases unmatched: 2. CDR3 DNA: TGTGCCAGCAGTTCACAGGGGGGGAACACTGAAGCTTTCTTT. Residues: CASSSQGGNTEAFF.

The J gene is TRBJ1-1, the V gene TRBV7-2; TRBD1 aligns across 11 bases. The CDR3 runs to 16 residues. CDR1 SGHTA and CDR2 FQGNSA come from the germline V gene. J gave up 1 base and V 1 base, and 2 bases lay outside the gene matches. Here the CDR3 DNA reads TGTGCCAGCAGCTTAGTAGGACAGGGGGCGAACACTGAAGCTTTCTTT. Amino acid sequence: CASSLVGQGANTEAFF.

This chain connects TRBV18 to TRBJ2-1; 11 bases map to TRBD2. V was pared by 6 bases and J by 0 bases, with 7 bases of the junction left unmatched. CDR3 length equals 17 residues. CDR1 is KGHSH, CDR2 LQKENI, per germline. CDR3 loop: CASSDSLAGGSYNEQFF. The CDR3, as DNA: TGTGCCAGCTCCGACTCGCTAGCGGGAGGCTCCTACAATGAGCAGTTCTTC.

In DNA, the CDR3 is TGTGCCAGCAGCGACACAGGGGTAGCCAAAAACATTCAGTACTTC. It translates to CASSDTGVAKNIQYF. The chain recombines TRBV6-5 with TRBJ2-4, with 7 bases matching TRBD1. V was clipped by 6 bases and J by 0 bases; unmatched bases: 5. Germline loops: CDR1 MNHEY, CDR2 SVGAGI. The CDR3 extends over 15 amino acids.

The chain is built from TRBV19 and TRBJ2-1; 8 bases agree with TRBD2. Germline V gives CDR1 LNHDA, CDR2 SQIVND (reference sequence). Trimming removed 3 bases from V and 3 bases from J; junction bases left unmatched: 4. The CDR3 extends over 15 amino acids. CDR3 sequence reads: CASSILSGGYNEQFF. CDR3 DNA sequence: TGTGCCAGTAGTATCCTCAGCGGGGGCTACAATGAGCAGTTCTTC.

The V call is TRBV15, the J call TRBJ1-1; possible D gene TRBD1, 5 bases. Germline assignment: CDR1 LNHNV and CDR2 YYDKDF (reference sequence). V lost 1 base and J 5 bases, leaving 14 bases between the germline ends. The CDR3 sequence is 15 residues long. The CDR3 coding sequence is TGTGCCACCAGCAGAGCCCGGGGGATCGGGACTGAAGCTTTCTTT. It translates to CATSRARGIGTEAFF.

This clone came up a few times. The J gene is TRBJ1-3, the V gene TRBV7-2, with D perhaps TRBD1 (6 bases). The CDR3 extends over 15 amino acids. V shed 3 bases and J shed 4 bases, with 13 bases lying between them. The V gene's germline CDR1 is SGHTA and CDR2 FQGNSA. The CDR3 DNA sequence: TGTGCCAGCAGCTTCGGGGGGCTCAAGGGAAACACCATATATTTT. Translation gives CASSFGGLKGNTIYF.

V gene TRBV7-9 combines with J gene TRBJ2-3, with 8 positions matching TRBD2. The V gene end was trimmed by 1 base and the J gene end by 7 bases; junction bases not matched to a gene: 7. Per the germline V gene, CDR1 is SEHNR and CDR2 is FQNEAQ (reference sequence). The CDR3 is 15 residues long. The CDR3 DNA follows: TGTGCCAGCAGCTTAGGCGGGACTAGTTCATATACGCAGTATTTT. Protein product: CASSLGGTSSYTQYF.

J is TRBJ1-1 and V is TRBV9; the D is unclear. From germline, CDR1 is SGDLS and CDR2 YYNGEE. This CDR3 contains 15 residues. The germline V and J ends were trimmed by 0 bases and 1 base, with 10 bases remaining between them. The CDR3 here is CASSVARVGNTEAFF. CDR3 DNA: TGTGCCAGCAGCGTAGCCCGGGTAGGGAACACTGAAGCTTTCTTT.

The rearrangement joins TRBV7-2 to TRBJ2-4; 8 nucleotides match TRBD2. There are 17 residues in the CDR3. V shed 0 bases and J 0 bases; nucleotides not matched to a gene: 4. Per germline, CDR1 SGHTA and CDR2 FQGNSA. The DNA for the CDR3 is TGTGCCAGCAGCTTAGCTCCGGGAGGGATAGCCAAAAACATTCAGTACTTC. This sequence encodes CASSLAPGGIAKNIQYF.

The chain carries TRBV14 and TRBJ1-2; unclear D gene. CDR1 is SGHDN, CDR2 FVKESK, per germline. The CDR3 totals 16 residues. The V and J ends lost 0 bases and 2 bases respectively, with 13 bases between them. The CDR3 sequence is CASSQDPRSGNYGYTF. The CDR3 nucleotides are TGTGCCAGCAGCCAAGACCCTCGCTCCGGGAACTATGGCTACACCTTC.

The rearrangement joins TRBV5-1 to TRBJ2-7; perhaps TRBD2 as D (6 bases). The V and J ends lost 0 bases and 3 bases respectively, with 16 bases between them. The CDR3 is 16 residues long. Germline loops: CDR1 SGHRS, CDR2 YFSETQ. The CDR3 sequence is CASSLDIGEAGYEQYF. The DNA of the CDR3 is TGCGCCAGCAGCTTGGATATTGGGGAGGCCGGCTACGAGCAGTACTTC.

This rearrangement joins TRBV5-1 to TRBJ2-3; possible D gene TRBD2, 6 bases. This CDR3 region has 14 residues. Per germline, CDR1 SGHRS and CDR2 YFSETQ. The V end was cut by 6 bases, the J end by 2 bases, with 13 bases between. The CDR3 sequence: CASKSGVITDTQYF. DNA for the CDR3: TGCGCCAGCAAGTCGGGAGTAATCACAGATACGCAGTATTTT.

This chain links TRBV29-1 with TRBJ1-2, with 9 positions matching TRBD1. Germline V gene lookup returns CDR1 SQVTM and CDR2 ANQGSEA. This CDR3 spans 13 amino acids. Trimming took 7 bases from V and 7 from J; bases not matched to a gene: 10. The CDR3 sequence is CSAFTGGAAGYTF. Here the CDR3 DNA reads TGCAGCGCTTTCACAGGGGGCGCGGCTGGCTACACCTTC.

The chain links TRBV19 to TRBJ2-7; D possibly corresponds to TRBD2 (6 bases). The CDR3 is 14 residues long. Germline V gives CDR1 LNHDA, CDR2 SQIVND (reference sequence). V lost 6 bases to trimming and J lost 6 bases, with 18 bases between them. The CDR3 nucleotides are TGTGCCAGTAGCTCACCCGGGAGTTGGGGCGAGCAGTACTTC. It translates to CASSSPGSWGEQYF.

The rearrangement links TRBV6-1 to TRBJ1-6; TRBD1 matches 8 bases. V lost 3 bases and J lost 7; bases outside the gene matches: 11. Germline assignment: CDR1 MNHNS and CDR2 SASEGT. CDR3 size: 17 residues. The CDR3 region has the DNA TGTGCCAGCAGTGAGGGACAGGCAGCAAACCTCAATTCACCCCTCCACTTT. Translating gives CASSEGQAANLNSPLHF.

The table lists this clone with a few counts. The chain recombines TRBV7-9 with TRBJ2-7, with no clear D. The CDR3 has 14 amino acids. The germline CDR1 and CDR2 sequences are SEHNR and FQNEAQ (reference sequence). Trimming pared 1 base from V and 0 bases from J, leaving 7 bases between. The chain's CDR3 is CASSLGSSSYEQYF. CDR3 sequence (DNA): TGTGCCAGCAGCTTAGGTTCCAGCTCCTACGAGCAGTACTTC.

This clone is a singleton in its sample. The genes are TRBV5-1 and TRBJ1-2, with a weak D call TRBD1 (5 bases). The CDR3 consists of 18 residues. Germline V gene lookup returns CDR1 SGHRS and CDR2 YFSETQ. Trimming cost V 0 bases and J 1 base, with 19 bases left between them. The CDR3 region is CASSLETASSPFNYGYTF. The CDR3 coding sequence is TGCGCCAGCAGCTTGGAGACAGCCTCCAGCCCCTTTAACTATGGCTACACCTTC.

The chain links TRBV4-1 to TRBJ2-6, with D perhaps TRBD1 (6 bases). Germline values: CDR1 MGHRA, CDR2 YSYEKL. V was clipped by 3 bases and J by 0 bases, with 15 bases between them. The CDR3 is made up of 18 amino acids. The CDR3 region is CASSQGQGDPSGANVLTF. The DNA of the CDR3 is TGCGCCAGCAGCCAGGGACAAGGGGACCCCTCTGGGGCCAACGTCCTGACTTTC.

This chain links TRBV28 with TRBJ2-2, with 8 nucleotides matching TRBD1. The CDR3 extends over 11 amino acids. Germline V gives CDR1 MDHEN, CDR2 SYDVKM. Trimming took 8 bases from V and 9 from J; bases not matched to a gene: 2. The CDR3 bases are TGTGCCAGCGGGACAGGCCGGGAGCTGTTTTTT. Translated: CASGTGRELFF.

Notes on this clone: One end of the junction is discordant with germline, which a read error may explain. This rearrangement joins TRBV24-1 to TRBJ1-5; no clear D. CDR1 KGHDR and CDR2 SFDVKD come from the germline V gene. The CDR3 length is 15 residues. CDR3 nucleotides: TGTGCCACCAGCGATTCACGAGGTAGCAATCAGCCCCAGCATTTT. It translates to CATSDSRGSNQPQHF.

This rearrangement joins TRBV11-2 to TRBJ1-4; D remains unclear. CDR1 SGHAT and CDR2 FQNNGV come from the germline V gene. The CDR3 totals 16 residues. The V gene lost 4 bases and the J gene lost 5 bases, with 17 bases spanning the gap. CDR3 region: CASSSFPTENNEKLFF. The CDR3 coding sequence is TGTGCCAGCAGCTCATTCCCAACAGAAAACAATGAAAAACTGTTTTTT.

The chain uses TRBV5-6 and TRBJ1-2, with 7 nucleotides matching TRBD1. Germline V gene sequence: CDR1 SGHDT, CDR2 YYEEEE. V was clipped by 4 bases and J by 4 bases; unmatched bases: 7. The CDR3 spans 14 residues. In nucleotides, the CDR3 is TGTGCCAGCAGCCTGGGACAGAAGATCTATGGCTACACCTTC. Protein: CASSLGQKIYGYTF.

This clone was observed a handful of times. The V gene is TRBV28, the J gene TRBJ1-1; 8 bases are shared with TRBD1. Trimming took 3 bases from V and 5 from J; bases not matched to a gene: 11. CDR3 length: 16 amino acids. Looked up from germline, CDR1 is MDHEN and CDR2 is SYDVKM. The CDR3 DNA reads as TGTGCCAGCAGTTTTAGGGCTGTACAGGGGGGAACTGAAGCTTTCTTT. Encoded protein: CASSFRAVQGGTEAFF.

The CDR3 DNA sequence: TGTGCCAGCAGCTTAACGGGGGGCCAACTTAACTATGGCTACACCTTC. It translates to CASSLTGGQLNYGYTF. The chain is built from TRBV11-2 and TRBJ1-2; a weak D match, TRBD1 (6 bases). With 2 bases removed from V and 1 base from J, the gap between germline ends came to 14 bases. In germline, CDR1 is SGHAT, CDR2 FQNNGV. The CDR3 is made up of 16 amino acids.

The V call is TRBV7-8, the J call TRBJ2-1, with TRBD2 matching over 8 bases. Germline CDR1 is SGHVS and CDR2 is FQNEAQ. With 1 base clipped from V and 6 bases from J, the junction kept 8 bases outside the gene matches. The CDR3 runs 16 residues. The CDR3 DNA sequence: TGTGCCAGCAGCTTAGGCGGGACTAGTAGGATCAATGAGCAGTTCTTC. As protein: CASSLGGTSRINEQFF.